The rows below give T cell receptor beta chains drawn from one sample of a study of T cells in Graves' hyperthyroidism and ophthalmopathy. TCRdb re-derived calls from the multiplex PCR reads in MiXCR, one entry per CDR3 protein. The table includes some 510,000 distinct CDR3 sequences, more than 20% detected once. Sequenced material: blood. The receptors shown here come from a man aged 18-30 years with Graves' hyperthyroidism. Both conserved end residues are part of each CDR3. A D gene is named only where the DNA matches it firmly. Not all rows give a size; the values are once, few, many and, for expanded clones, a class.

j_call: TRBJ2-7
clone_size: many
v_call: TRBV11-2
d_call: -
cdr3_aa: CASSLEWGSEQYF
cdr3_nt: TGTGCCAGCAGCTTAGAATGGGGGAGTGAGCAGTACTTC

j_call: TRBJ2-4
clone_size: once
v_call: TRBV4-1
d_call: TRBD2
cdr3_aa: CASSQTSAITLAKNIQYF
cdr3_nt: TGCGCCAGCAGCCAGACTAGCGCCATAACTTTAGCCAAAAACATTCAGTACTTC

j_call: TRBJ1-5
clone_size: many
v_call: TRBV19
d_call: -
cdr3_aa: CASRLGNQPQHF
cdr3_nt: TGTGCCAGCCGGCTGGGCAATCAGCCCCAGCATTTT

j_call: TRBJ1-1
clone_size: many
v_call: TRBV9
d_call: -
cdr3_aa: CASSDEGLGTEAFF
cdr3_nt: TGTGCCAGCAGCGACGAAGGATTGGGCACTGAAGCTTTCTTT

j_call: TRBJ1-2
clone_size: few
v_call: TRBV3-1
d_call: TRBD1
cdr3_aa: CASSQRTGFDGYTF
cdr3_nt: TGTGCCAGCAGCCAACGGACAGGGTTCGACGGCTACACCTTC

j_call: TRBJ2-7
clone_size: few
v_call: TRBV13
d_call: TRBD2
cdr3_aa: CASSWTSGAPYEQYF
cdr3_nt: TGTGCCAGCAGCTGGACTAGCGGGGCTCCTTACGAGCAGTACTTC

j_call: TRBJ1-2
clone_size: few
v_call: TRBV12-3/TRBV12-4
d_call: TRBD1
cdr3_aa: CASSSSSAGQNYGYTF
cdr3_nt: TGTGCCAGCAGTTCGTCCTCCGCGGGACAGAACTATGGCTACACCTTC

j_call: TRBJ2-6
clone_size: -
v_call: TRBV20-1
d_call: -
cdr3_aa: CSARRGGSGANVLTF
cdr3_nt: TGCAGTGCTAGACGTGGGGGGAGTGGGGCCAACGTCCTGACTTTC

j_call: TRBJ2-7
clone_size: many
v_call: TRBV7-9
d_call: TRBD1
cdr3_aa: CASSLLGTEFYEQYF
cdr3_nt: TGTGCCAGCAGCTTGCTCGGGACAGAGTTCTACGAGCAGTACTTC

j_call: TRBJ1-5
clone_size: many
v_call: TRBV6-5
d_call: -
cdr3_aa: CASSYAPLSRELGAQHF
cdr3_nt: TGTGCCAGCAGTTACGCCCCTCTCTCGCGGGAACTCGGGGCCCAGCATTTT

j_call: TRBJ1-5
clone_size: many
v_call: TRBV28
d_call: -
cdr3_aa: CASRAGRNQPQHF
cdr3_nt: TGTGCCTCTAGAGCCGGTCGCAATCAGCCCCAGCATTTT

j_call: TRBJ2-2
clone_size: -
v_call: TRBV7-9
d_call: -
cdr3_aa: CASSSDVNTGELFF
cdr3_nt: TGTGCCAGCAGCTCGGACGTGAACACCGGGGAGCTGTTTTTT

j_call: TRBJ2-5
clone_size: many
v_call: TRBV4-1
d_call: -
cdr3_aa: CASSPRTRETQYF
cdr3_nt: TGCGCCAGCAGCCCCCGGACTCGGGAGACCCAGTACTTC

j_call: TRBJ1-6
clone_size: -
v_call: TRBV18
d_call: TRBD1
cdr3_aa: CASSPGQSSYNSPLHF
cdr3_nt: TGTGCCAGCTCACCGGGACAGAGCTCCTATAATTCACCCCTCCACTTT

j_call: TRBJ1-1
clone_size: many
v_call: TRBV6-1
d_call: TRBD1
cdr3_aa: CASSPGQGRANTEAFF
cdr3_nt: TGTGCCAGCAGCCCGGGACAGGGGAGAGCGAACACTGAAGCTTTCTTT

j_call: TRBJ2-5
clone_size: few
v_call: TRBV4-1
d_call: -
cdr3_aa: CASSQARQYQETQYF
cdr3_nt: TGCGCCAGCAGCCAAGCAAGGCAGTATCAAGAGACCCAGTACTTC

j_call: TRBJ1-2
clone_size: -
v_call: TRBV2
d_call: -
cdr3_aa: CASIRVGPGYTF
cdr3_nt: TGTGCCAGCATAAGGGTGGGGCCTGGCTACACCTTC

j_call: TRBJ1-6
clone_size: few
v_call: TRBV20-1
d_call: -
cdr3_aa: CSARDYGGSDSPLHF
cdr3_nt: TGCAGTGCTAGAGATTACGGGGGGTCCGATTCACCCCTCCACTTT

j_call: TRBJ1-6
clone_size: many
v_call: TRBV28
d_call: -
cdr3_aa: CASSPSRAPPLHF
cdr3_nt: TGTGCCAGCAGTCCTTCCAGGGCCCCACCCCTCCACTTT

j_call: TRBJ2-7
clone_size: many
v_call: TRBV27
d_call: -
cdr3_aa: CATEDSYTYEQYF
cdr3_nt: TGTGCCACCGAAGATTCCTATACCTACGAGCAGTACTTC

j_call: TRBJ2-7
clone_size: many
v_call: TRBV27
d_call: -
cdr3_aa: CASSLTFSYEQYF
cdr3_nt: TGTGCCAGCAGTTTAACATTTTCCTACGAGCAGTACTTC

j_call: TRBJ1-1
clone_size: many
v_call: TRBV6-5
d_call: TRBD1
cdr3_aa: CASNRGIEAFF
cdr3_nt: TGTGCCAGCAACAGGGGGATTGAAGCTTTCTTT

j_call: TRBJ1-1
clone_size: few
v_call: TRBV6-1
d_call: -
cdr3_aa: CASSLTGSLEAFF
cdr3_nt: TGTGCCAGCAGCCTAACGGGCAGTCTAGAAGCTTTCTTT

j_call: TRBJ2-7
clone_size: -
v_call: TRBV11-2
d_call: -
cdr3_aa: CASSWSWDPIYAQYF
cdr3_nt: TGTGCCAGCAGCTGGAGTTGGGACCCCATCTACGCGCAGTACTTC

j_call: TRBJ1-5
clone_size: -
v_call: TRBV6-1
d_call: TRBD1
cdr3_aa: CATLPRQGFQPQHF
cdr3_nt: TGTGCCACCCTCCCCAGACAGGGGTTTCAGCCCCAGCATTTT

j_call: TRBJ1-1
clone_size: many
v_call: TRBV5-1
d_call: -
cdr3_aa: CASSSAGTGAEAFF
cdr3_nt: TGCGCCAGCAGCTCCGCCGGGACGGGCGCTGAAGCTTTCTTT

j_call: TRBJ1-1
clone_size: few
v_call: TRBV20-1
d_call: -
cdr3_aa: CSARGAGGNTEAFF
cdr3_nt: TGCAGTGCTAGAGGTGCGGGGGGGAACACTGAAGCTTTCTTT

j_call: TRBJ1-6
clone_size: few
v_call: TRBV20-1
d_call: -
cdr3_aa: CSARGDGSSYNSPLHF
cdr3_nt: TGCAGTGCTAGAGGGGACGGTAGCTCCTATAATTCACCCCTCCACTTT

j_call: TRBJ1-2
clone_size: once
v_call: TRBV2
d_call: -
cdr3_aa: CASSEALAGRINYGYTF
cdr3_nt: TGTGCCAGCAGTGAAGCGCTTGCAGGGAGGATTAACTATGGCTACACCTTC

j_call: TRBJ1-1
clone_size: few
v_call: TRBV7-9
d_call: -
cdr3_aa: CASSSRDSNTEAFF
cdr3_nt: TGTGCCAGCAGCTCCCGGGACTCGAACACTGAAGCTTTCTTT

j_call: TRBJ2-7
clone_size: many
v_call: TRBV7-8
d_call: -
cdr3_aa: CASGRNSYEQYF
cdr3_nt: TGTGCCAGCGGTAGGAACTCCTACGAGCAGTACTTC

j_call: TRBJ1-2
clone_size: many
v_call: TRBV19
d_call: -
cdr3_aa: CASSLRVRDYGYTF
cdr3_nt: TGTGCCAGTAGTCTGAGGGTGAGGGACTATGGCTACACCTTC

j_call: TRBJ1-5
clone_size: -
v_call: TRBV20-1
d_call: -
cdr3_aa: CSASSPDQPQHF
cdr3_nt: TGCAGTGCTAGCAGTCCGGATCAGCCCCAGCATTTT

j_call: TRBJ1-6
clone_size: few
v_call: TRBV6-5
d_call: -
cdr3_aa: CASQDGRILPLHF
cdr3_nt: TGTGCCAGTCAGGACGGGAGAATTCTGCCCCTCCACTTT

j_call: TRBJ2-5
clone_size: many
v_call: TRBV12-3/TRBV12-4
d_call: -
cdr3_aa: CASTSQIGASGKETQYF
cdr3_nt: TGTGCCAGCACCTCCCAAATAGGGGCTAGTGGCAAAGAGACCCAGTACTTC

j_call: TRBJ2-7
clone_size: many
v_call: TRBV27
d_call: TRBD2
cdr3_aa: CASSFRLVGLGSSYEQYF
cdr3_nt: TGTGCCAGCAGTTTCCGCCTTGTAGGACTAGGGAGCTCCTACGAGCAGTACTTC

j_call: TRBJ2-5
clone_size: many
v_call: TRBV25-1
d_call: TRBD1
cdr3_aa: CASSESKGAGETQYF
cdr3_nt: TGTGCCAGCAGTGAATCCAAGGGGGCTGGAGAGACCCAGTACTTC

j_call: TRBJ1-2
clone_size: -
v_call: TRBV30
d_call: TRBD1
cdr3_aa: CAWSAGQGSGYTF
cdr3_nt: TGTGCCTGGAGTGCAGGACAGGGCAGCGGCTACACCTTC

j_call: TRBJ2-3
clone_size: many
v_call: TRBV5-1
d_call: -
cdr3_aa: CASSGGIRGYTQYF
cdr3_nt: TGCGCCAGCAGCGGCGGTATCAGGGGTTATACGCAGTATTTT

j_call: TRBJ1-2
clone_size: many
v_call: TRBV10-3
d_call: TRBD1
cdr3_aa: CAINRDRGYGYTF
cdr3_nt: TGTGCCATCAATCGGGACAGGGGATATGGCTACACCTTC

j_call: TRBJ2-5
clone_size: many
v_call: TRBV28
d_call: TRBD2
cdr3_aa: CASSSGLAGAQQETQYF
cdr3_nt: TGTGCCAGCAGTTCGGGACTAGCGGGGGCCCAGCAAGAGACCCAGTACTTC

j_call: TRBJ1-2
clone_size: few
v_call: TRBV4-1
d_call: TRBD1
cdr3_aa: CASSQPSRDRGGYTF
cdr3_nt: TGCGCCAGCAGCCAACCGTCCCGGGACAGGGGCGGCTACACCTTC

j_call: TRBJ1-2
clone_size: -
v_call: TRBV13
d_call: -
cdr3_aa: CASSLDWDGYTF
cdr3_nt: TGTGCCAGCAGCTTAGACTGGGATGGCTACACCTTC

j_call: TRBJ1-2
clone_size: -
v_call: TRBV6-5
d_call: -
cdr3_aa: CASSYSIIHGYTF
cdr3_nt: TGTGCCAGCAGTTACTCGATTATTCATGGCTACACCTTC

j_call: TRBJ1-6
clone_size: few
v_call: TRBV9
d_call: -
cdr3_aa: CASSERGGHYNSPLHF
cdr3_nt: TGTGCCAGCAGCGAAAGAGGGGGACACTATAATTCACCCCTCCACTTT

j_call: TRBJ1-2
clone_size: -
v_call: TRBV12-3/TRBV12-4
d_call: TRBD1
cdr3_aa: CASSFHRGYYGYTF
cdr3_nt: TGTGCCAGCAGTTTCCACAGGGGGTACTATGGCTACACCTTC

j_call: TRBJ2-2
clone_size: many
v_call: TRBV7-7
d_call: -
cdr3_aa: CASSFGPGGKGELFF
cdr3_nt: TGTGCCAGCAGCTTTGGGCCCGGGGGCAAGGGGGAGCTGTTTTTT

j_call: TRBJ2-4
clone_size: few
v_call: TRBV4-1
d_call: -
cdr3_aa: CASSQDRPLTSPVAKNIQCF
cdr3_nt: TGCGCCAGCAGCCAAGATCGCCCCCTTACTAGCCCAGTAGCCAAAAACATTCAGTGCTTC

j_call: TRBJ2-4
clone_size: few
v_call: TRBV20-1
d_call: -
cdr3_aa: CSAGHSAKNIQYF
cdr3_nt: TGCAGTGCTGGCCATAGTGCCAAAAACATTCAGTACTTC

j_call: TRBJ1-6
clone_size: -
v_call: TRBV27
d_call: -
cdr3_aa: CASSLSRGPLHF
cdr3_nt: TGTGCCAGCAGTTTATCGCGTGGGCCGCTCCACTTT

j_call: TRBJ1-1
clone_size: many
v_call: TRBV7-8
d_call: -
cdr3_aa: CASSLYLEGDKALEAFF
cdr3_nt: TGTGCCAGCAGCTTATACCTAGAGGGGGACAAGGCGCTTGAAGCTTTCTTT

j_call: TRBJ1-1
clone_size: -
v_call: TRBV7-8
d_call: -
cdr3_aa: CSSSLVLMDTEAFF
cdr3_nt: TGTTCCAGCAGCTTAGTCCTAATGGACACTGAAGCTTTCTTT

j_call: TRBJ1-2
clone_size: few
v_call: TRBV20-1
d_call: -
cdr3_aa: CSARNQEKPPTNYGYTF
cdr3_nt: TGCAGTGCTAGAAATCAAGAGAAACCCCCGACTAACTATGGCTACACCTTC